Each of the 4 T cell receptor beta chains below was sequenced from the same sample in a study of T-cell memory formation after mild COVID-19. TCRdb analysed the 5' RACE reads with MiXCR anew, one entry per CDR3 protein. The sample has about 360,000 distinct CDR3 sequences, around 14% seen once. The sample taken for sequencing was PBMCs or a T cell subset sorted from them (not recorded which). All receptors come from a young man who had mild COVID-19 (a few samples of this study predate the infection). Cell type and time point are not known.

This clonotype came up a few times. The rearrangement links TRBV2 to TRBJ2-3, with unresolved D. CDR1 and CDR2 (germline): SNHLY, FYNNEI. This CDR3 comprises 14 residues. With 0 bases removed from V and 6 bases from J, the gap between germline ends came to 10 bases. The CDR3, as DNA: TGTGCCAGCAGTGAAGCTATTGGACGTGATACGCAGTATTTT. This encodes CASSEAIGRDTQYF.

The rearrangement uses TRBV15 and TRBJ2-1, with D unclear. The CDR3 length is 14 residues. From germline, CDR1 is LNHNV and CDR2 YYDKDF (reference sequence). V was trimmed by 2 bases and J by 5 bases, leaving 10 bases between them. The CDR3 sequence: CATSRLLRDNEQFF. The CDR3 DNA sequence: TGTGCCACCAGCAGACTCCTAAGGGACAATGAGCAGTTCTTC. The full variable domain, completed using reference TRBV15 and TRBJ2-1, is DAMVIQNPRYQVTQFGKPVTLSCSQTLNHNVMYWYQQKSSQAPKLLFHYYDKDFNNEADTPDNFQSRRPNTSFCFLDIRSPGLGDTAMYLCATSRLLRDNEQFFGPGTRLTVL.

The J gene is TRBJ2-7, the V gene TRBV7-6; D not resolved. Per the germline V gene, CDR1 is SGHVS and CDR2 is FNYEAQ. This CDR3 contains 14 residues. Trimming shortened V by 0 bases and J by 3 bases, and 9 bases separated the two germline ends. CDR3 coding DNA: TGTGCCAGCAGCTTAGCGGAACGCCGCTACGAGCAGTACTTC. Encoded protein: CASSLAERRYEQYF.

V usage is TRBV7-2 and J usage is TRBJ2-3, with a weak D call TRBD2 (6 bases). The CDR3 covers 14 residues. V lost 6 bases and J 3 bases, leaving 13 bases between the germline ends. Per the germline V gene, CDR1 is SGHTA and CDR2 is FQGNSA. The CDR3 sequence is CASRPREWTDTQYF. As DNA, the CDR3 is TGTGCCAGCAGACCACGGGAGTGGACAGATACGCAGTATTTT.